A single sample gave rise to the 26 T cell receptor beta chains below, sequenced in a study of Japanese encephalitis immunity and Zika vaccine responses. PBMCs were CFSE-labeled and cultured for under seven days with peptide pools at approximately 1 ug/mL each. Proliferating CD4 T cells were sorted unfixed as live CD56-CD19-CD16-CD3+CD4+ CFSE-low cells. TCRdb reprocessed the 5' RACE reads via MiXCR and lists one record per CDR3 protein. The sample includes about 1,000 distinct CDR3 sequences, 3% to 3.5% seen only once; the top ten take approximately 17%. Here the sequenced sample was antigen-activated CD4+ T cells from blood, cultured, taken during a Zika inactivated vaccine study. The receptor source for this set is an adult man who received an inactivated Zika virus vaccine.

This clonotype was detected many times. This chain uses TRBV6-6 with TRBJ2-5; 13 bases are shared with TRBD2. CDR3 size: 18 residues. The junction had 7 bases not matched to a gene; V was cut back by 2 bases and J by 1 base. CDR1 is MNHNY and CDR2 is SVGAGI in the germline V gene (reference sequence). CDR3 DNA sequence: TGTGCCAGCAGTTACAGGAGACTAGCGGGGGGCCTCCAAGAGACCCAGTACTTC. Translated, it gives CASSYRRLAGGLQETQYF.

By share, this clonotype counts as hyperexpanded. The chain joins TRBV18 to TRBJ2-7; 8 bases match TRBD2. There are 12 residues in the CDR3. Germline CDR1 KGHSH, CDR2 LQKENI. Trimming took 6 bases from V and 4 from J; bases not matched to a gene: 2. The CDR3 sequence is CASSVAGYEQYF. The DNA for the CDR3 is TGTGCCAGCTCTGTAGCGGGGTACGAGCAGTACTTC.

This clonotype has ten or more counts. V usage is TRBV18 and J usage is TRBJ2-2; 8 nucleotides match TRBD1. The germline V gene encodes CDR1 KGHSH and CDR2 LQKENI. The ends lost 1 base at V and 6 bases at J; junction bases unmatched: 4. The CDR3 length is 15 residues. The CDR3 DNA follows: TGTGCCAGCTCACCACGGCCAGGGGGCCCCGGGGAGCTGTTTTTT. Translated: CASSPRPGGPGELFF.

By sample fraction, this clonotype is medium-sized (0.01 to 0.1%). The chain carries TRBV7-2 and TRBJ2-5; 9 bases align to TRBD2. Germline CDR1 reads SGHTA; CDR2 reads FQGNSA. Trimming cost V 5 bases and J 1 base; bases outside gene matches: 14. This CDR3 region has 18 residues. CDR3 coding DNA: TGTGCCAGCAGCCTCTCGGAGGGCGGCGGGGGGGCCCAAGAGACCCAGTACTTC. It yields the protein CASSLSEGGGGAQETQYF.

This clonotype is large within its sample. J is TRBJ1-5 and V is TRBV5-1, with unresolved D. V gave up 0 bases and J gave up 9 bases, with 7 bases separating them. This CDR3 region has 12 residues. Germline CDR1 and CDR2: SGHRS and YFSETQ. DNA of the CDR3: TGCGCCAGCAGCTTGGACAGCGGGCCCCAGCATTTT. Protein product: CASSLDSGPQHF.

To note about this clonotype: A read error likely explains this, since a far larger clone differs by one base. CDR3 amino acids: CASSQENPSGYIRYF. CDR3 sequence (DNA): TGCGCCAGCAGCCAAGAGAACCCTAGCGGGTACATTCGGTACTTC. The rearrangement joins TRBV4-2 to TRBJ2-4, with 8 bases lining up with TRBD2. Per the germline V gene, CDR1 is LGHNA and CDR2 is YNFKEQ. This CDR3 comprises 15 residues.

Sample share makes this clonotype medium-sized. The chain combines TRBV21-1 with TRBJ1-5; the table's D call of TRBD1 was not tested on the DNA. TRBV21-1 is listed as a pseudogene. CDR3 length: 18 amino acids. CDR3 coding DNA: TGTGCCAGCAGACTAAACGGGGGATTTAAGTGGAGCAATCAGCCCCAGCATTTT. Amino acids: CASRLNGGFKWSNQPQHF.

This clonotype is medium-sized. This chain's CDR3 is CASSQDSSGGSYEQYF. As DNA, the CDR3 is TGTGCCAGCAGCCAAGATTCTAGCGGGGGGTCCTACGAGCAGTACTTC. The chain combines TRBV3-1 with TRBJ2-7, with TRBD2 matching over 11 bases. The CDR3 has 16 amino acids. The germline V gene has CDR1 LGHDT and CDR2 YNNKEL (reference sequence). The V and J ends lost 0 bases and 1 base, in that order; junction bases with no gene match: 2.

This clonotype is labeled as medium-sized. The V gene is TRBV6-1, the J gene TRBJ2-1; 9 nucleotides line up with TRBD2. After removal of 5 bases from V and 15 bases from J, the junction contained 14 bases not matched to a gene. Germline V gene sequence: CDR1 MNHNS, CDR2 SASEGT. This CDR3 is 14 amino acids long. In nucleotides, the CDR3 is TGTGCCAGCAGTTTACCCTCCCCTAGCGGGGCTATGTTCTTC. It translates to CASSLPSPSGAMFF.

By sample share, this clonotype is medium-sized. This chain links TRBV4-3 with TRBJ2-5; 9 bases fit TRBD1. V shed 4 bases and J 5 bases; nucleotides not matched to a gene: 14. The CDR3 sequence is 17 residues long. Per the germline V gene, CDR1 is LGHNA and CDR2 is YSLEER. CDR3 in amino acids: CASSPGTGLWSWETQYF. Here the CDR3 DNA reads TGCGCCAGCAGCCCCGGGACAGGGCTATGGTCGTGGGAGACCCAGTACTTC.

This clonotype is labeled as large. The V gene is TRBV18, the J gene TRBJ2-3; D is uncertain. The CDR3 consists of 13 residues. Trimming left V 4 bases short and J 1 base short, with 6 bases between. Germline values: CDR1 KGHSH, CDR2 LQKENI. Written as DNA, the CDR3 is TGTGCCAGCTCACTGCAGGGCACAGATACGCAGTATTTT. It yields the protein CASSLQGTDTQYF.

Within the sample, this clonotype is large. This chain connects TRBV9 to TRBJ2-1, with a tentative D call TRBD1 (5 bases). Germline loops: CDR1 SGDLS, CDR2 YYNGEE. This CDR3 contains 14 residues. Trimming took 0 bases from V and 3 from J, leaving 7 bases between them. The CDR3 nucleotides are TGTGCCAGCAGCGTAGTACAGGTCTACAATGAGCAGTTCTTC. Protein sequence: CASSVVQVYNEQFF. The entire variable domain, with the rest obtained from reference TRBV9 and TRBJ2-1, is as follows: DSGVTQTPKHLITATGQRVTLRCSPRSGDLSVYWYQQSLDQGLQFLIQYYNGEERAKGNILERFSAQQFPDLHSELNLSSLELGDSALYFCASSVVQVYNEQFFGPGTRLTVL.

This clonotype ranks as hyperexpanded (1% or more). The rearrangement uses TRBV7-3 and TRBJ2-5; D possibly matches TRBD1 or TRBD2 (6 bases each). The germline V gene encodes CDR1 SGHTA and CDR2 FQGTGA. V gave up 5 bases and J gave up 5 bases, with 18 bases separating them. There are 15 residues in the CDR3. Written as DNA, the CDR3 is TGTGCCAGCAGCCCCCAATGGGGGGCTCGGGAGACCCAGTACTTC. Amino acid sequence: CASSPQWGARETQYF.

By frequency in the sample, this clonotype is large. V usage is TRBV5-1 and J usage is TRBJ1-5; D call uncertain. Trimming removed 0 bases from V and 9 bases from J, with 10 bases in between. The CDR3 length is 13 residues. The germline gives CDR1 SGHRS, CDR2 YFSETQ. The CDR3 region is CASSLEGSGPQHF. Here the CDR3 DNA reads TGCGCCAGCAGCTTGGAGGGCTCTGGGCCCCAGCATTTT. The entire variable domain, with the rest obtained from reference TRBV5-1 and TRBJ1-5, is as follows: KAGVTQTPRYLIKTRGQQVTLSCSPISGHRSVSWYQQTPGQGLQFLFEYFSETQRNKGNFPGRFSGRQFSNSRSEMNVSTLELGDSALYLCASSLEGSGPQHFGDGTRLSIL.

This clonotype was counted many times. This sequence joins TRBV19 and TRBJ1-2; possibly TRBD1 for D (5 bases). This CDR3 has 13 amino acids. Trimming removed 7 bases at V and 4 bases at J, with 13 bases between. Germline V gene lookup returns CDR1 LNHDA and CDR2 SQIVND (reference sequence). CDR3 sequence (DNA): TGTGCCAGTACCCCAGTGGGGGGCTATGGCTACACCTTC. Its protein is CASTPVGGYGYTF.

By its share, this clonotype is large (0.1 to 1%). The chain recombines TRBV6-2 or TRBV6-3 with TRBJ2-1, with TRBD2 matching 11 bases. V shed 7 bases, J shed 6 bases, and the junction held 8 bases outside the gene matches. Germline V gene data show CDR1 as MNHEY and CDR2 as SVGEGT. The CDR3 is 15 amino acids. CDR3 loop: CASTLLAGVTNEQFF. DNA for the CDR3: TGTGCCAGCACTCTACTAGCGGGGGTCACCAATGAGCAGTTCTTC.

By sample share, this clonotype is large. The rearrangement links TRBV6-2 or TRBV6-3 to TRBJ2-7; TRBD2 agrees at 11 bases. The CDR3 sequence is 16 residues long. Germline values: CDR1 MNHEY, CDR2 SVGEGT. With V trimmed by 4 bases and J by 6 bases, 11 bases remained unmatched. CDR3 nucleotide sequence: TGTGCCAGCAGTTCCGAAACGACTAGCGGGGCAGTCGAGCAGTACTTC. Translating it yields CASSSETTSGAVEQYF.

This sequence joins TRBV6-5 and TRBJ1-5; 7 bases are shared with TRBD1. This CDR3 is 13 amino acids long. Germline V gives CDR1 MNHEY, CDR2 SVGAGI. V was clipped by 4 bases and J by 7 bases; unmatched bases: 4. The CDR3 nucleotides are TGTGCCAGCAGTTCTACAGGGGTGCAGCCCCAGCATTTT. This sequence encodes CASSSTGVQPQHF.

This clonotype is classed as medium-sized. The chain combines TRBV4-1 with TRBJ1-4; D is undetermined. V was shortened by 0 bases and J by 2 bases, with 4 bases between the two germline ends. From germline, CDR1 is MGHRA and CDR2 YSYEKL. The CDR3 is 14 residues long. The CDR3 DNA reads as TGCGCCAGCAGCCAAGATCAGACTAATGAAAAACTGTTTTTT. Amino acid sequence: CASSQDQTNEKLFF.

This clonotype is categorized as large. The chain recombines TRBV3-1 with TRBJ2-7; D possibly corresponds to TRBD1 (6 bases). CDR1 LGHDT and CDR2 YNNKEL come from the germline V gene (reference sequence). This CDR3 has 14 amino acids. Trimming shortened V by 2 bases and J by 5 bases, and 13 bases separated the two germline ends. The CDR3: CASSQRQGTDEQYF. The CDR3 coding sequence is TGTGCCAGCAGCCAACGCCAGGGGACCGACGAGCAGTACTTC.

This clonotype is categorized as large. The chain has TRBV7-6 and TRBJ2-7, with 10 bases fitting TRBD2. Unmatched junction bases numbered 15, after V lost 5 bases and J lost 2 bases. This CDR3 is 18 amino acids long. CDR1 SGHVS and CDR2 FNYEAQ come from the germline V gene. In nucleotides, the CDR3 is TGTGCCAGCAGCCCTAGCGGGGGCCTCGATTTTTCTCCCTACGAGCAGTACTTC. This gives the protein CASSPSGGLDFSPYEQYF.

This clonotype was counted at least ten times. The chain is built from TRBV5-1 and TRBJ2-7; D is unclear. Germline CDR1 reads SGHRS; CDR2 reads YFSETQ. This CDR3 comprises 15 residues. V lost 0 bases and J 2 bases, leaving 12 bases between the germline ends. The CDR3 DNA is TGCGCCAGCAGCTTGGATCCCGGATTGGCCTACGAGCAGTACTTC. This codes for CASSLDPGLAYEQYF.

Many counts were recorded for this clonotype. For the CDR3, the DNA is TGCGCCAGCAGCCAAGAGACCCTGGCAGGGGTCGTCGGCTACACCTTC. Encoded protein: CASSQETLAGVVGYTF. The chain carries TRBV4-3 and TRBJ1-2; D possibly corresponds to TRBD1 (6 bases). The CDR3 runs to 16 residues. Germline CDR1 and CDR2: LGHNA and YSLEER. V gave up 0 bases and J gave up 8 bases, with 19 bases separating them.

Sample share makes this clonotype medium-sized. The chain recombines TRBV5-1 with TRBJ2-7, with TRBD2 as a possible D gene (5 bases). Germline V gene lookup returns CDR1 SGHRS and CDR2 YFSETQ. Trimming removed 3 bases at V and 0 bases at J, with 16 bases between. The CDR3 extends over 16 amino acids. The CDR3 reads CASSSQDLGSSYEQYF. CDR3 DNA: TGCGCCAGCAGCTCCCAGGACTTGGGGAGCTCCTACGAGCAGTACTTC.

Sample share makes this clonotype large. J is TRBJ1-1 and V is TRBV7-8, with no clear D. With 1 base removed from V and 7 bases from J, the gap between germline ends came to 7 bases. Germline loops: CDR1 SGHVS, CDR2 FQNEAQ. The CDR3 spans 12 residues. Written as DNA, the CDR3 is TGTGCCAGCAGCTTAGTGTCAGTTGAAGCTTTCTTT. This sequence encodes CASSLVSVEAFF.

This clonotype ranks as medium-sized. This may be a read error, as it is one base from a much larger clone. The rearrangement joins TRBV4-3 to TRBJ2-2; D is unclear. Trimming removed 1 base from V and 6 bases from J, with 15 bases in between. The CDR3 spans 16 residues. Germline V gene sequence: CDR1 LGHNA, CDR2 YSLEER. CDR3 sequence (DNA): TGCGCCAGCAGCCAAGTCGGCAGGACCTACGCCGGGGAGCTGTTTTTT. Amino acid sequence: CASSQVGRTYAGELFF.